This TCR beta chain was captured in a study of shared clonotypes between healthy human individuals. Study-wide context: Each donor had three CD4 naive, three CD4 memory, two CD8 naive and one CD8 memory plate.

Some clones are missing from TCRdb's copy, which holds only in-frame ones; the method was immunoSEQ multiplex PCR. The table has around 690,000 clones, 90% seen once. The CDR3 spans 14 residues. The germline CDR1 and CDR2 sequences are MNHEY and SMNVEV (reference sequence). Trimming left V 5 bases short and J 0 bases short, with 11 bases between. The sample comprised memory CD8+ T cells from PBMCs. Subset given: CD45RO+ cells pooled with CCR7-negative TemRA cells. The sequence came from a man younger than 30 in good health. Some clones in this sample may be carry-over from other donors' samples. This chain links TRBV27 with TRBJ2-7, with D uncertain. Here the CDR3 reads CASSPGPTSYEQYF. The CDR3 coding sequence is TGTGCCAGCAGTCCGGGCCCGACCTCCTACGAGCAGTACTTC.